This TCR beta chain was documented in a study of identical twins. Study-level findings and limits: It was cross-sectional statistical analysis, not following the same donors, that the conclusions relied on. Surplus twin overlap in beta out-of-frame sequences was less pronounced. While abundant cord blood beta clonotypes carried fewer insertions, memory repertoires showed no such pattern.

CDR3 length: 15 amino acids. Trimming removed 6 bases at V and 8 bases at J, with 20 bases between. This clonotype was recorded at least ten times. Its antigen is currently unknown. TCRdb reanalysed the 5' RACE reads using MiXCR and keeps one entry per CDR3 protein. The table shows approximately 1.8 million distinct CDR3 sequences, with around 29% occurring only once. This rearrangement joins TRBV12-3 or TRBV12-4 to TRBJ2-1; D gene ambiguous. This clonotype originated in a newborn girl in good health. The specimen was cord blood. DNA of the CDR3: TGTGCCAGCAGCCCCCCCGGTCGGATTATCTATGAGCAGTTCTTC. It specifies CASSPPGRIIYEQFF.